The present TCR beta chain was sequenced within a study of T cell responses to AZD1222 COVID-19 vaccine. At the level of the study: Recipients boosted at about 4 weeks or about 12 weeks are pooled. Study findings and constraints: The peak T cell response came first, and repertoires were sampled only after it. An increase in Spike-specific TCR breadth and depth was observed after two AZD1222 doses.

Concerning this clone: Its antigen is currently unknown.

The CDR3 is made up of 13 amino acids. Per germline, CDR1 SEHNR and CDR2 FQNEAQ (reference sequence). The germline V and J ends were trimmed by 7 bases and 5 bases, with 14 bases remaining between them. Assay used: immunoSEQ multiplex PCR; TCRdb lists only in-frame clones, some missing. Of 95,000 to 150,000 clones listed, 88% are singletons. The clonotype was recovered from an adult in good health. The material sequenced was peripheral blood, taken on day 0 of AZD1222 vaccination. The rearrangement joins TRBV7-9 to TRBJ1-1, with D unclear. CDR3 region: CASTRFGGTEAFF. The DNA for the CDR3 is TGTGCCAGCACCCGGTTTGGAGGGACTGAAGCTTTCTTT.